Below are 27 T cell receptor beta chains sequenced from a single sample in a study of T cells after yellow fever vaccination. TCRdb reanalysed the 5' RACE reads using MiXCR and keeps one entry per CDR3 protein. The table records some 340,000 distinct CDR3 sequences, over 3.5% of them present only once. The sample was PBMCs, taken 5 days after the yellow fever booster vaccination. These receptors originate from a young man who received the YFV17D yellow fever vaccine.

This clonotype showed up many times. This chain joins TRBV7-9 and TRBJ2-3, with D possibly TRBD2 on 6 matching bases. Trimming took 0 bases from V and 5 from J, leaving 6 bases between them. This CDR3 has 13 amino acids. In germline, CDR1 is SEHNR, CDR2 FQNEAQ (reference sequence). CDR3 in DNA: TGTGCCAGCAGCTTAGCGGGGGGAGATACGCAGTATTTT. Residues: CASSLAGGDTQYF.

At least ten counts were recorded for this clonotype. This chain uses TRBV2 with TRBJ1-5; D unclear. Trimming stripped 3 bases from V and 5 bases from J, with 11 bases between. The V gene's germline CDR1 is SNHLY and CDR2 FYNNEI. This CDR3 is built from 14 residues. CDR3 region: CASSDIGGDQPQHF. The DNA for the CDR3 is TGTGCCAGCAGTGACATAGGAGGAGATCAGCCCCAGCATTTT.

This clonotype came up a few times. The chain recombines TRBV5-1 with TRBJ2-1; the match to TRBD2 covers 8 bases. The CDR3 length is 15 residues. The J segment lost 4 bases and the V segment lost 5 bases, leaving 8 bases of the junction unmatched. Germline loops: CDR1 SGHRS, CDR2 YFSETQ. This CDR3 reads CASRKTGGRYNEQFF. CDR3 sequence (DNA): TGCGCCAGCAGGAAAACGGGGGGGCGTTACAATGAGCAGTTCTTC. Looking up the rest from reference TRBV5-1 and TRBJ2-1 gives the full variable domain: KAGVTQTPRYLIKTRGQQVTLSCSPISGHRSVSWYQQTPGQGLQFLFEYFSETQRNKGNFPGRFSGRQFSNSRSEMNVSTLELGDSALYLCASRKTGGRYNEQFFGPGTRLTVL.

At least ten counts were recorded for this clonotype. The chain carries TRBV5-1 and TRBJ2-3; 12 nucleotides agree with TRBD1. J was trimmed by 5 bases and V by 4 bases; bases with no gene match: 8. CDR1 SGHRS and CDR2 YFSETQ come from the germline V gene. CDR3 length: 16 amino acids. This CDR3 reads CASSLGTGGVQDTQYF. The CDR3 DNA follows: TGCGCCAGCAGCCTGGGGACAGGGGGCGTTCAAGATACGCAGTATTTT.

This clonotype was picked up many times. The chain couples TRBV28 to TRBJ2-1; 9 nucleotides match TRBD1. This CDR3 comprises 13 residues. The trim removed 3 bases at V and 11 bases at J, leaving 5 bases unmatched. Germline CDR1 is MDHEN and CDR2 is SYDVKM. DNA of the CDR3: TGTGCCAGCAGTTTGGGGACAGGGTTCAAGCAGTTCTTC. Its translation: CASSLGTGFKQFF. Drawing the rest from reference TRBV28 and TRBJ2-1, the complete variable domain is DVKVTQSSRYLVKRTGEKVFLECVQDMDHENMFWYRQDPGLGLRLIYFSYDVKMKEKGDIPEGYSVSREKKERFSLILESASTNQTSMYLCASSLGTGFKQFFGPGTRLTVL.

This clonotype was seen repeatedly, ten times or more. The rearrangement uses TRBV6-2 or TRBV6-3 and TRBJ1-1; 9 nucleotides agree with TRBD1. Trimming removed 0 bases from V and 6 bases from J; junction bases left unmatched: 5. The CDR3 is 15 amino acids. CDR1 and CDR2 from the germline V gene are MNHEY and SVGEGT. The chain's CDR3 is CASSYSGTGSAEAFF. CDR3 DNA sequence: TGTGCCAGCAGTTACTCCGGGACAGGGTCGGCTGAAGCTTTCTTT.

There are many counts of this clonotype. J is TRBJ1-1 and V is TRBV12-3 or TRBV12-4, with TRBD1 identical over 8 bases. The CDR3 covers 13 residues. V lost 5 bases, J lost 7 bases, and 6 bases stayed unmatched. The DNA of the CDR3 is TGTGCCAGCAGTCTCCAGGGGGCTCTTGAAGCTTTCTTT. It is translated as CASSLQGALEAFF.

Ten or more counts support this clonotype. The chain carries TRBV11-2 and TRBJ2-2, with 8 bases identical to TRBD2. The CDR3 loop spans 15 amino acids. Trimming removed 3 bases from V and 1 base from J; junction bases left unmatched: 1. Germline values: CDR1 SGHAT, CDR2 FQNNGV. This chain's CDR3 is CASSFLAGNTGELFF. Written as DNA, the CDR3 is TGTGCCAGCAGCTTCCTAGCGGGGAACACCGGGGAGCTGTTTTTT.

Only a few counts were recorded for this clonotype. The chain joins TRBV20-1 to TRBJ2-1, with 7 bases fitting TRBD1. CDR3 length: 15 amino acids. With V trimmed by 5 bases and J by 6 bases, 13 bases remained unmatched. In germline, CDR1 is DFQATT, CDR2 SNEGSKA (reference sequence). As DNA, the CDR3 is TGCAGTGCTTCGCCAGGGGGTTACTATCGCAATGAGCAGTTCTTC. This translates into CSASPGGYYRNEQFF.

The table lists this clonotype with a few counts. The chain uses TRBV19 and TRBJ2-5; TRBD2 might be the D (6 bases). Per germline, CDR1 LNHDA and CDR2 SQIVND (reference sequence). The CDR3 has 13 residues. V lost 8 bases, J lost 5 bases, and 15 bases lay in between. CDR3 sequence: CASLDLTSETQYF. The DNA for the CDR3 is TGTGCCAGTCTAGATTTAACTAGCGAGACCCAGTACTTC.

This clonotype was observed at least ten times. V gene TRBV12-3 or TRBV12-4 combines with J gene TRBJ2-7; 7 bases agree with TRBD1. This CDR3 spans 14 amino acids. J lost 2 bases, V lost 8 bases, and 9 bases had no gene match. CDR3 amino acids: CASSLTGPPYEQYV. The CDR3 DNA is TGTGCCAGCTCCTTGACAGGGCCTCCCTACGAGCAGTACGTC.

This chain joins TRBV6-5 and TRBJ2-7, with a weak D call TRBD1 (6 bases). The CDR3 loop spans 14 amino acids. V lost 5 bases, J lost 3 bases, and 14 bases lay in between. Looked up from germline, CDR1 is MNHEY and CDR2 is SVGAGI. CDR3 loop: CASSGPSGVYEQYF. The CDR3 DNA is TGTGCCAGCAGTGGCCCTTCAGGGGTCTACGAGCAGTACTTC.

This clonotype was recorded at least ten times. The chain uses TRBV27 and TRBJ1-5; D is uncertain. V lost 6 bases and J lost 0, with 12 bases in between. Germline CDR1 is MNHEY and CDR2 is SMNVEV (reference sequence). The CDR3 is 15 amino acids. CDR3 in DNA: TGTGCCAGCAGGAAATACAGAGATAGCAATCAGCCCCAGCATTTT. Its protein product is CASRKYRDSNQPQHF.

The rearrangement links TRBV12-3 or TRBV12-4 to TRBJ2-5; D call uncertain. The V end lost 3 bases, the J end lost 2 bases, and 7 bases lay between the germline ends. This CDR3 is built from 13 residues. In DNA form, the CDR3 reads TGTGCCAGCAGTTTGTTCTCACAAGAGACCCAGTACTTC. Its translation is CASSLFSQETQYF.

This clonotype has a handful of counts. Here the CDR3 reads CASSVEGQNTEAFF. The CDR3 DNA reads as TGTGCCAGCAGCGTAGAGGGTCAGAACACTGAAGCTTTCTTT. V is TRBV9 and J is TRBJ1-1; D not resolved. Germline CDR1 and CDR2: SGDLS and YYNGEE. This CDR3 comprises 14 residues. V lost 0 bases, J lost 1 base, and 7 bases lay in between.

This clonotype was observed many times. The CDR3 sequence is CASSPRTSGAVLETQYF. CDR3 bases: TGCGCCAGCAGCCCAAGGACTAGCGGGGCCGTTCTGGAGACCCAGTACTTC. This sequence joins TRBV5-1 and TRBJ2-5; 12 positions match TRBD2. The J segment lost 5 bases and the V segment lost 4 bases, leaving 12 bases of the junction unmatched. The germline gives CDR1 SGHRS, CDR2 YFSETQ. This CDR3 comprises 17 residues.

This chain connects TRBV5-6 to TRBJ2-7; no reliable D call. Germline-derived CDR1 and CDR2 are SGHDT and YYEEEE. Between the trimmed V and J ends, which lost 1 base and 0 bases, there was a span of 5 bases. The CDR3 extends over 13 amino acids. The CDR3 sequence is CASSLINSYEQYF. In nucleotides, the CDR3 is TGTGCCAGCAGCTTGATTAACTCCTACGAGCAGTACTTC.

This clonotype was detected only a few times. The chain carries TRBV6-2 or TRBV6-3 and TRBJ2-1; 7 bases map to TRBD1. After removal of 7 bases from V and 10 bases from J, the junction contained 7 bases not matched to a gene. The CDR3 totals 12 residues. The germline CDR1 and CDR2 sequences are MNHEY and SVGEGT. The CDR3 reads CASTYRGLEQFF. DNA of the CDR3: TGTGCCAGCACATACAGGGGCTTAGAGCAGTTCTTC.

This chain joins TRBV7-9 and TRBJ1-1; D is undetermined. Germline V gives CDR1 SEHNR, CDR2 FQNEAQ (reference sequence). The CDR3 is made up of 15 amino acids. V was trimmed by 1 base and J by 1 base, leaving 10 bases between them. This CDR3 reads CASSLVPSENTEAFF. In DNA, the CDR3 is TGTGCCAGCAGCTTAGTTCCATCGGAGAACACTGAAGCTTTCTTT.

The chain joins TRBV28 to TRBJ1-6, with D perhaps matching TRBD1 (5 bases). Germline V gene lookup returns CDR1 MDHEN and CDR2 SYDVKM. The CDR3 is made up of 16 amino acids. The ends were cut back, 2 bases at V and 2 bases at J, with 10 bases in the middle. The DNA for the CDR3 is TGTGCCAGCAGTTTACGGGGGTTAACCTATAATTCACCCCTCCACTTT. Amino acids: CASSLRGLTYNSPLHF.

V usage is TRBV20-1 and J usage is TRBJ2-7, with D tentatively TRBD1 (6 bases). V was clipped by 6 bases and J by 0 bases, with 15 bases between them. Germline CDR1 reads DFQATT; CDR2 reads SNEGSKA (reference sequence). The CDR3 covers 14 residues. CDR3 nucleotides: TGCAGTGCGCGAGGTCAGGGGATCTCCTACGAGCAGTACGTC. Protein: CSARGQGISYEQYV.

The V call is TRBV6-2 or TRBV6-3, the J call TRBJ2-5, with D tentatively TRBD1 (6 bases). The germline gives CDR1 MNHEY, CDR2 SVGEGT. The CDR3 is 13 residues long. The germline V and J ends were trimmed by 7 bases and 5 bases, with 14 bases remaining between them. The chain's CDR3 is CASTFWGLETQYF. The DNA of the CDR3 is TGTGCCAGCACCTTTTGGGGGCTGGAGACCCAGTACTTC.

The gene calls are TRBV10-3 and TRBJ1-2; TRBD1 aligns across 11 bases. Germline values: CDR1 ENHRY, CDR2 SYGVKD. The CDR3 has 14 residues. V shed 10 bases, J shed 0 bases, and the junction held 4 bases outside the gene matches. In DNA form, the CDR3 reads TGTGCCACCGCGGACAGGGGGCCTAACTATGGCTACACCTTC. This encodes CATADRGPNYGYTF.

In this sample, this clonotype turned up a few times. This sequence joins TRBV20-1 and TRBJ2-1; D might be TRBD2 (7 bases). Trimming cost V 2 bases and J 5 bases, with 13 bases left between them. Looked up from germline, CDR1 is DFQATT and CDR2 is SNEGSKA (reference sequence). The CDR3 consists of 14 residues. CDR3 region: CSARSWGGDNEQFF. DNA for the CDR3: TGCAGTGCTAGATCCTGGGGGGGCGACAATGAGCAGTTCTTC.

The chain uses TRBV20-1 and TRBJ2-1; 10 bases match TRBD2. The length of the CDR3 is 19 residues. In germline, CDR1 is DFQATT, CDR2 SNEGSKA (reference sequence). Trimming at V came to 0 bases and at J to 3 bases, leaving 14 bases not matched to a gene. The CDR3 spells CSARDTSGGASNYYNEQFF. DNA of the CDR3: TGCAGTGCTAGAGATACAAGCGGGGGGGCCTCTAATTACTACAATGAGCAGTTCTTC.

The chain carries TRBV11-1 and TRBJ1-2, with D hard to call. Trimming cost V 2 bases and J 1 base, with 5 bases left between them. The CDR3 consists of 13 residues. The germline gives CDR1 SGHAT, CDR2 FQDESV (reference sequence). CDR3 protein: CASSLQDNYGYTF. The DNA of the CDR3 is TGTGCCAGCAGCTTACAGGATAACTATGGCTACACCTTC.

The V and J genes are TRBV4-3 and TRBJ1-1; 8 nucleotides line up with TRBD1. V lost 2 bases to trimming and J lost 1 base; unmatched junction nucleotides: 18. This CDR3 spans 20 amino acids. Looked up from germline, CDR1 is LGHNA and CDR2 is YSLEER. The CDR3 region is CASSQRAAGGSRGTNTEAFF. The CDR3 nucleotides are TGCGCCAGCAGCCAAAGAGCGGCAGGGGGCTCACGGGGTACGAACACTGAAGCTTTCTTT.